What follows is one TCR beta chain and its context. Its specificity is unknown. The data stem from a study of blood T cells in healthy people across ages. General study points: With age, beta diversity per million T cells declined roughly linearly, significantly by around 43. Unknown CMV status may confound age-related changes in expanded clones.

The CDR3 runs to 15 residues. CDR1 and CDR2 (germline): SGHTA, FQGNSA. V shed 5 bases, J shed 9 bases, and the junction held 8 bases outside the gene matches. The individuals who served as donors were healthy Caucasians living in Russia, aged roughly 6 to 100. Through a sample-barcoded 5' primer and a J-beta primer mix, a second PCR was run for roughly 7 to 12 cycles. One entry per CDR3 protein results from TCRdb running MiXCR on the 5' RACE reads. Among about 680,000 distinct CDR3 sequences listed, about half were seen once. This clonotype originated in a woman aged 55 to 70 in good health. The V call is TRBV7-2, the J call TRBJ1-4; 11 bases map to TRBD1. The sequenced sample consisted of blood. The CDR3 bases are TGTGCCAGCAGCCAGCCGGGACAGGGGGAAAAAAAACTGTTTTTT. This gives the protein CASSQPGQGEKKLFF.